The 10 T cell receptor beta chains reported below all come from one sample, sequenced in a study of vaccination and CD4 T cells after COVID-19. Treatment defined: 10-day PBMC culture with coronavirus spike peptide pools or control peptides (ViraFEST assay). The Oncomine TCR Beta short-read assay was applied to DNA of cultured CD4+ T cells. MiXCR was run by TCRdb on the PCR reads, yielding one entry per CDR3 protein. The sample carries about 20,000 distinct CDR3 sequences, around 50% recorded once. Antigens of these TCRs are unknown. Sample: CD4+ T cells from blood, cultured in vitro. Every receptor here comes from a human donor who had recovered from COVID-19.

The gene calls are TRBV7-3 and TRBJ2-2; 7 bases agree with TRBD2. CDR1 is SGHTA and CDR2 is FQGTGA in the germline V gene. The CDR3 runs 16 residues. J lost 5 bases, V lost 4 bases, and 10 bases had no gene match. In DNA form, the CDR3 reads TGTGCCAGCAGCTCCCGGACTAGTGGCAAAACCGGGGAGCTGTTTTTT. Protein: CASSSRTSGKTGELFF.

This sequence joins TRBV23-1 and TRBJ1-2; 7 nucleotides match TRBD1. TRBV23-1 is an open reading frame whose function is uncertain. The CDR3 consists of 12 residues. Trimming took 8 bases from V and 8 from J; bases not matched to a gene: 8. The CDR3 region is CASRDRLGGYTF. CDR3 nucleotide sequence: TGCGCCAGCCGGGACAGACTTGGGGGCTACACCTTC.

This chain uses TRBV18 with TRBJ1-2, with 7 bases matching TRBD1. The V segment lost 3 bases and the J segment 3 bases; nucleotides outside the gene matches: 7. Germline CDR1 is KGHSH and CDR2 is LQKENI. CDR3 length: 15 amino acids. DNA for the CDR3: TGTGCCAGCTCACCTTCCGGGACAGACTACTATGGCTACACCTTC. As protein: CASSPSGTDYYGYTF. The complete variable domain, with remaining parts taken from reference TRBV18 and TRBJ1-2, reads NAGVMQNPRHLVRRRGQEARLRCSPMKGHSHVYWYRQLPEEGLKFMVYLQKENIIDESGMPKERFSAEFPKEGPSILRIQQVVRGDSAAYFCASSPSGTDYYGYTFGSGTRLTVV.

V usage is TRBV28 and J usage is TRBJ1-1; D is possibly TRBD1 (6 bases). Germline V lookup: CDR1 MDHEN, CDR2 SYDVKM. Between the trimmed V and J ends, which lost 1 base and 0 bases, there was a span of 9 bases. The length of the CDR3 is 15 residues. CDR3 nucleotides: TGTGCCAGCAGTTTATTGGGGGGCGTGAACACTGAAGCTTTCTTT. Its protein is CASSLLGGVNTEAFF.

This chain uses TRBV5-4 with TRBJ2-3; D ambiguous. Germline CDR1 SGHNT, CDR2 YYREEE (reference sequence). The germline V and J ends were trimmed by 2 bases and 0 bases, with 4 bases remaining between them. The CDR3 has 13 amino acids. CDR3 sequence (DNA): TGTGCCAGCAGCTTCTCTAGCACAGATACGCAGTATTTT. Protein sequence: CASSFSSTDTQYF.

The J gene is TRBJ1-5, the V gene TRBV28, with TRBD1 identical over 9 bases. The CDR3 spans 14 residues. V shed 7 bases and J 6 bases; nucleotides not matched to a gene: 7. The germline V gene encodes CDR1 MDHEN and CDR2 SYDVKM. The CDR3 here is CASIPGQGFQPQHF. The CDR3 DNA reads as TGTGCCAGCATCCCGGGACAGGGTTTTCAGCCCCAGCATTTT.

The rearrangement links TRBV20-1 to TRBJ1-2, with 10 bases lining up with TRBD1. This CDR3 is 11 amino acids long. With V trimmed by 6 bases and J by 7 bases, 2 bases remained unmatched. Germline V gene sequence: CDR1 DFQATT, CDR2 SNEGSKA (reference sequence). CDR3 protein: CSAGQGGGYTF. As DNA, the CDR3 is TGCAGTGCCGGACAGGGGGGTGGCTACACCTTC.

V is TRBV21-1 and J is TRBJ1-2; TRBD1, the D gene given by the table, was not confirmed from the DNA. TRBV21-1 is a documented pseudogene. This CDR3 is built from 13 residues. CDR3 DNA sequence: TGTGCCAGCAGCGGTACAGGATACTATGGCTACACCTTC. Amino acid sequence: CASSGTGYYGYTF.

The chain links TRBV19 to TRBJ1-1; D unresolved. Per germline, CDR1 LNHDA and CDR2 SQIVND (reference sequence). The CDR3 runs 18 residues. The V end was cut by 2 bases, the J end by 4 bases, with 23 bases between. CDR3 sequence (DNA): TGTGCCAGTAGTATATTTGTACGGGGAATGGGTTGGGGCACTGAAGCTTTCTTT. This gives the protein CASSIFVRGMGWGTEAFF.

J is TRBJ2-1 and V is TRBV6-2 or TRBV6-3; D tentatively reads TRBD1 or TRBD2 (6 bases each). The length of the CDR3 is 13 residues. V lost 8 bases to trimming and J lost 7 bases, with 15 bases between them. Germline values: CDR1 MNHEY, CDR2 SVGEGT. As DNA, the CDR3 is TGTGCCAGCCGGGGGCCCTCCACTAATGAGCAGTTCTTC. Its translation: CASRGPSTNEQFF.